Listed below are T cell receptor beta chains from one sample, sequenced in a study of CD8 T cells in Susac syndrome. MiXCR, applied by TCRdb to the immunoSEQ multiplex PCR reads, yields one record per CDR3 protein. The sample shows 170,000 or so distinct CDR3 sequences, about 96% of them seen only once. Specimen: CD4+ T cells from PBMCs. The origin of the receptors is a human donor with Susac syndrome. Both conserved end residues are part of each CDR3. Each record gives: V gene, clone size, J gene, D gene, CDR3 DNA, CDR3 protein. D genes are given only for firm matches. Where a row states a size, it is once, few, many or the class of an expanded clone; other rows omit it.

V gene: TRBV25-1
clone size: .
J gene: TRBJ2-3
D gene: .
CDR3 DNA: TGTGCCACCTCGATCACAGATACGCAGTATTTT
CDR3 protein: CATSITDTQYF

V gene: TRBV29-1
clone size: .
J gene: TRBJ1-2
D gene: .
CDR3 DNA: TGCAGCGCCTCTGGGGGGCCTAACTATGGCTACACCTTC
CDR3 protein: CSASGGPNYGYTF

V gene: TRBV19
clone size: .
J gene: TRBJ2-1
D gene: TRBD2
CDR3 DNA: TGTGCCAGTAGATCGAGGACTAGCGGGAGGTCGTTCGGGCACGATGAGCAGTTCTTC
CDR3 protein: CASRSRTSGRSFGHDEQFF

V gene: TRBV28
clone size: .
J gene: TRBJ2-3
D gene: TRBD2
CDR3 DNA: TGTGCCAGCAGTTTCGGGGGGGCGCACGGCACAGATACGCAGTATTTT
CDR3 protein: CASSFGGAHGTDTQYF

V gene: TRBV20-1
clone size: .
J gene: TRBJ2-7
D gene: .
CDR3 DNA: TGCAGTGCTCCTCGGGCGGGCGGCTCCTACGAGCAGTACTTC
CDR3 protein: CSAPRAGGSYEQYF

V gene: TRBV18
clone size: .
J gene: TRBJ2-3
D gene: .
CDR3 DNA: TGTGCCAGCTCACCCGGGGGATTCGGGGATACGCAGTATTTT
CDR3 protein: CASSPGGFGDTQYF

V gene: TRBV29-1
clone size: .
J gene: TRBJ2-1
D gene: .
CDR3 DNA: TGCAGCGTTGAAGCCACACAGGTCCAGCAGTTCTTC
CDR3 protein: CSVEATQVQQFF

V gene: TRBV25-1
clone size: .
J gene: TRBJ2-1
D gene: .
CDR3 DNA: TGTGCCAGCACACGGAATGGAGGCAATGAGCAGTTCTTC
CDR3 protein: CASTRNGGNEQFF

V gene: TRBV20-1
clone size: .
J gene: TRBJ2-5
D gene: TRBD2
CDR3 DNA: TGCAGTGCTTCTAAGCGGGAGGGGAATCAAGAGACCCAGTACTTC
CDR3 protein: CSASKREGNQETQYF

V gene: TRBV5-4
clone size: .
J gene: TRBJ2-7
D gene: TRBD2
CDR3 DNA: TGTGCCAGCAGCCCGACTAGCGGGAAAAGGAACGAGCAGTACTTC
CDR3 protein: CASSPTSGKRNEQYF

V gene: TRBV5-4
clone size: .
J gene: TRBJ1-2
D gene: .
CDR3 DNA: TGTGCCAGCAGCTTGTCCAGAGGACATGGCTACCCCTTC
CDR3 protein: CASSLSRGHGYPF

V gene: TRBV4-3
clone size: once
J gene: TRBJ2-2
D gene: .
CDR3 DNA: TGCGCCAGCAGCCGCATCCCCGGGGAGCTGTTTTTT
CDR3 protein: CASSRIPGELFF

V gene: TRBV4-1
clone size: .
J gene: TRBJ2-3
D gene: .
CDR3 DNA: TGCGCCAGCAGCCAAGGGCACCGCACAGATACGCAGTATTTT
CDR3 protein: CASSQGHRTDTQYF

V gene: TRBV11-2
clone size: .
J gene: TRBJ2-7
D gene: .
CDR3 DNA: TGTGCCAGCAGCACCCAGGGACCTTACGAGCAGTACTTC
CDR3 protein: CASSTQGPYEQYF

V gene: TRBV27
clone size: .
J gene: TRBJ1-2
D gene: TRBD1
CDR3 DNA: TGTGCCAGCAGTTTTTCGACAGGGGACGGCTACACCTTC
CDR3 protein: CASSFSTGDGYTF

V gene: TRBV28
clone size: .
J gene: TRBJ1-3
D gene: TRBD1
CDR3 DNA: TGTGCCAGCAGTACCTCGGGACAGTTGGTGGGAAACACCATATATTTT
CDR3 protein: CASSTSGQLVGNTIYF

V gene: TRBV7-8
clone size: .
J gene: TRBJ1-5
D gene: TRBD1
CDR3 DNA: TGTGCCAGCAGCTTACCAGGACAGGGGCCGAATCAGCCCCAGCATTTT
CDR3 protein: CASSLPGQGPNQPQHF

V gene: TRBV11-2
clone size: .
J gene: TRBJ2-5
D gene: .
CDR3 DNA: TGTGCCAGCAGCTTGACCGGGATCGACGGAGAGACCCAGTACTTC
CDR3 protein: CASSLTGIDGETQYF

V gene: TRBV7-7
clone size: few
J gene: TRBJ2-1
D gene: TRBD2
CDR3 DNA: TGTGCTAGCAGCTTACGTCAAGGGAGGGGAAATGAGCAGTTCTTC
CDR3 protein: CASSLRQGRGNEQFF

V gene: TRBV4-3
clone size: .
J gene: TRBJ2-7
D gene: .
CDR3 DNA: TGCGCCAGCAGCCGCGGCAGCCCCTACGAGCAGTACTTC
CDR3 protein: CASSRGSPYEQYF

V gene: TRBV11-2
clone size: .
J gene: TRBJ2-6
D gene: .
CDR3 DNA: TGTGCCAGCAGCTTTAGCTCTGGGGCCAACGTCCTGACTTTC
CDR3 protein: CASSFSSGANVLTF

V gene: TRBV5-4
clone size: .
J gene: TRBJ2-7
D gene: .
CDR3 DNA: TGTGCCAGCAGCCTCTCAGGATCCGGACCGCTATGGTACTTC
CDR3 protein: CASSLSGSGPLWYF

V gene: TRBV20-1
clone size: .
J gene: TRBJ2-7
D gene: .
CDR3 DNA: TGCAGTGCTAGAGTCGACCGAGGCGAGCAGTACTTC
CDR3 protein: CSARVDRGEQYF

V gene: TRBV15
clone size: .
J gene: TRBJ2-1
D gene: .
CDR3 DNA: TGTGCCACCAGCAGTGGGTCGGCGGACTCCTACAATGAGCAGTTCTTC
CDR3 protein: CATSSGSADSYNEQFF

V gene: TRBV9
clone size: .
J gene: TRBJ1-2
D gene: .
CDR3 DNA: TGTGCCAGCAGCGTAGGCTCTAACTATGGCTACACCTTC
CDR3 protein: CASSVGSNYGYTF

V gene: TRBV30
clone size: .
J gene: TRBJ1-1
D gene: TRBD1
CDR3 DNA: TGTGCCTGGTCGACAGGGGTGAGCACTGAAGCTTTCTTT
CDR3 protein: CAWSTGVSTEAFF

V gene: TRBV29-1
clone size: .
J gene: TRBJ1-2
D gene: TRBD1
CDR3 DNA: TGCAGCGCTGAGACAGGGAACTATGGCTACACCTTC
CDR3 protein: CSAETGNYGYTF

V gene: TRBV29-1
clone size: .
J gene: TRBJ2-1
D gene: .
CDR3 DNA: TGCAGCGTCGGGGCGGAATACTACAATGAGCAGTTCTTC
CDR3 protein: CSVGAEYYNEQFF

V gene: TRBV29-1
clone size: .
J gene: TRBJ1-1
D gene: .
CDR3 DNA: TGCAGCGCCCACCCTGAAGCTTTCTTT
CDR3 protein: CSAHPEAFF

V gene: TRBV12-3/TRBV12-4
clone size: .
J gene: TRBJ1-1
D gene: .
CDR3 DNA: TGTGCCAGCAGTTTTACAATCCCTGAAGCTTTCTTT
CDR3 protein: CASSFTIPEAFF

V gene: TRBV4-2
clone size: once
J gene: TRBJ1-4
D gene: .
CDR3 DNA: TGTGCCAGCAGCCCCTTAGGGCTAACAGGGTCGAATGAAAAACTGTTTTTT
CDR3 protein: CASSPLGLTGSNEKLFF

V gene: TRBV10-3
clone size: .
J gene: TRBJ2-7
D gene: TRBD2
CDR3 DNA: TGTGCCACCGGACTAGCGGGAGGCTACGAGCAGTACTTC
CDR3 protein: CATGLAGGYEQYF

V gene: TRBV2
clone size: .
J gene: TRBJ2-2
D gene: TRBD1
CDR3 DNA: TGTGCCAGCAGGACAGGGAGGAACACCGGGGAGCTGTTTTTT
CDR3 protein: CASRTGRNTGELFF

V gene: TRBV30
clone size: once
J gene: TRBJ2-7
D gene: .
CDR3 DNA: TGTGCCTGGAGCCCCTCCTACGAGCAGTACTTC
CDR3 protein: CAWSPSYEQYF

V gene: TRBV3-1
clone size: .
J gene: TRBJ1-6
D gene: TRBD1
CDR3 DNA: TGTGCCAGCAGCCTTCAGTCCGGGACAGGAAATTCACCCCTCCACTTT
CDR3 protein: CASSLQSGTGNSPLHF

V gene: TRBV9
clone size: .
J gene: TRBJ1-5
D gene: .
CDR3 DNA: TGTGCCAGCAGCGTAGATGGGCGGGGCAATCAGCCCCAGCATTTT
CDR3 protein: CASSVDGRGNQPQHF

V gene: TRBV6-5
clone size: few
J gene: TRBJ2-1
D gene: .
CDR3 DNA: TGTGCCAGCAGGGGGAATGAGCAGTTCTTC
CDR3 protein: CASRGNEQFF

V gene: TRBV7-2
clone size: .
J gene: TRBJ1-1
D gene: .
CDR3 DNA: TGTGCCAGCAGCCATGGAACTGGGACTGAAGCTTTCTTT
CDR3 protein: CASSHGTGTEAFF

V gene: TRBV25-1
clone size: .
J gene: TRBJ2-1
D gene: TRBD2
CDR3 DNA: TGTGCCAGCAGTGACCTAGCGGGAGGTCGGGACAATGAGCAGTTCTTC
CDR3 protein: CASSDLAGGRDNEQFF

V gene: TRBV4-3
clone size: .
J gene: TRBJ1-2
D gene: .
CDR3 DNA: TGCGCCAGCAGCCAATTTGGACAGAGTAGCTATGGCTACACCTTC
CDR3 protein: CASSQFGQSSYGYTF

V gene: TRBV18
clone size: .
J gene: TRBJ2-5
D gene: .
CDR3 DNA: TGTGCCAGCTCAGTGAACTGGGGGGAGACCCAGTACTTC
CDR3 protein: CASSVNWGETQYF

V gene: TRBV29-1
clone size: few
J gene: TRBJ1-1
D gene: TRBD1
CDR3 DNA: TGCAGCGTTGAAGGGCAGGGGGACACTGAAGCTTTCTTT
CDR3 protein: CSVEGQGDTEAFF

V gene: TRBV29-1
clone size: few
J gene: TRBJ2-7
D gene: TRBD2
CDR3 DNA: TGCAGCGTTAAGGGACTAGCGGGAGTTCCTTACGAGCAGTACTTC
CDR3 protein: CSVKGLAGVPYEQYF

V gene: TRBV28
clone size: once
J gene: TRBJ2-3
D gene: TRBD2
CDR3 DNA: TGTGCCAGCAGTTCAGCGGGGGGGCCGGAAGATACGCAGTATTTT
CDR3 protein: CASSSAGGPEDTQYF

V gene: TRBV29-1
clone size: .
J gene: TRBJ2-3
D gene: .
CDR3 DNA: TGCAGCGTGTTAGTTTCAGATACGCAGTATTTT
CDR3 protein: CSVLVSDTQYF

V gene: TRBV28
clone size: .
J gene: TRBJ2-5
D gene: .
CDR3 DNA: TGTGCCAGCAGTTTATACGGGGCGGAGACCCAGTACTTC
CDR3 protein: CASSLYGAETQYF

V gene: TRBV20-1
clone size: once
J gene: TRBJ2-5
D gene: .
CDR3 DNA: TGCAGTGCTAGAGGAGACTCGAGACCTCAAGAGACCCAGTACTTC
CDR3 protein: CSARGDSRPQETQYF

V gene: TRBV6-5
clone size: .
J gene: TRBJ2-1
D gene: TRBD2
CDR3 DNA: TGTGCCAGCAGTTACGGCGGGAGCCGGTCGGATAATGAGCAGTTCTTC
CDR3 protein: CASSYGGSRSDNEQFF

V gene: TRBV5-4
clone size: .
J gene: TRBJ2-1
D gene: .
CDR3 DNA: TGTGCCAGCAGCGGGCCCAACGGCCGTCCCGAGCAGTTCTTC
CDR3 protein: CASSGPNGRPEQFF

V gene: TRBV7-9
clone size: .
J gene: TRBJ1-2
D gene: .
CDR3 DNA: TGTGCCAGCAGCTCATACCAGGGTGATAGGTCTGGCTACACCTTC
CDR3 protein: CASSSYQGDRSGYTF

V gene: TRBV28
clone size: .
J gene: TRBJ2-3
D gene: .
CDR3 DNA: TGTGCCAGCAGTTCCATGGGGGATACGCAGTATTTT
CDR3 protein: CASSSMGDTQYF

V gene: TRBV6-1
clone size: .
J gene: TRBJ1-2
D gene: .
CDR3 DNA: TGTGCCAGCAGCGTGGATGCTAACTATGGCTACACCTTC
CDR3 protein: CASSVDANYGYTF

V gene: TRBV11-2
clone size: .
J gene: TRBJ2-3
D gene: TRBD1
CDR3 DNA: TGTGCCAGCAGCTTAGCCAACAGGGGAAATACGCAGTATTTT
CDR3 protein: CASSLANRGNTQYF